This T cell receptor beta chain comes out of a study of shared clonotypes between healthy human individuals. Study findings and constraints: The rarefaction results pointed to incomplete sorted-subset sequencing despite large depth. There were few donors, and this limited the genetic and exposure-history diversity represented.

In regard to this clone: Its antigen remains unidentified.

Every subset's genomic DNA went evenly onto several immunoSEQ plates. Using immunoSEQ multiplex PCR, the repertoire was profiled, and TCRdb retains in-frame clones only, with some absent. The sample lists millions of clones, over 85% occurring once. Naive CD8 cells comprised CD45RO-negative, CCR7-positively selected cells, excluding terminally differentiated effector memory CD45RA+ cells. Germline V gives CDR1 SGHRS, CDR2 YFSETQ. The CDR3 has 14 amino acids. Deletions cut 2 bases from V and 3 bases from J, with 12 bases between. Material: naive CD8+ T cells sorted from blood. The TCR originated in a young man in good health. This chain links TRBV5-1 with TRBJ2-7; D is perhaps TRBD1 (6 bases). DNA for the CDR3: TGCGCCAGCAGCTTTTATCCGGGACACTACGAGCAGTACTTC. Protein sequence: CASSFYPGHYEQYF.